This TCR beta chain was observed in a study of blood T cells in healthy people across ages. Study-wide results and caveats: Donor CMV status was unknown, possibly confounding expanded clonotype changes. Estimates drawn from one million T cells were deemed to understate diversity.

Germline V gene data show CDR1 as SGDLS and CDR2 as YYNGEE. This CDR3 contains 15 residues. V dropped 2 bases and J dropped 1 base, with 7 bases sitting between them. On this clonotype: What it recognizes is unknown.

Alongside a J-beta primer mix, a sample-barcoded 5' primer served in a second PCR lasting about 7 to 12 cycles. Each CDR3 protein gets one entry after TCRdb re-called the 5' RACE reads with MiXCR. The data contain 1,800,000 or so distinct CDR3 sequences, 39% of them singletons. Russia was home to the donors, healthy Caucasian individuals aged roughly 6 to 100. The sequencing input was blood. The chain joins TRBV9 to TRBJ2-6, with D possibly being TRBD1 or TRBD2 (5 bases each). The receptor was derived from a human donor in good health. CDR3: CASSVWGSGANVLTF. The CDR3 nucleotides read TGTGCCAGCAGCGTTTGGGGGTCTGGGGCCAACGTCCTGACTTTC.